Given below is one T cell receptor beta chain in context. Its antigen is not known. These data belong to a study of monozygotic twins with inflammatory bowel disease. Input per TCR library consisted of roughly 4,000 ng of total RNA. Every sample had its cDNA made across eight separate reactions. A template switching step added UMIs, each with a 6-nucleotide sample barcode. TCRdb re-called the 5' RACE reads and shows each CDR3 protein once, DNA omitted. The sample includes approximately 160,000 distinct CDR3 sequences. Study-level points and caveats: Patients with IBD had less TCRbeta diversity (inverse Simpson) than their healthy co-twins.

The CDR3 is 11 amino acids. The chain recombines TRBV12-3 or TRBV12-4 with TRBJ2-7. The sequence derives from a human donor with ulcerative colitis or Crohn's disease, or a healthy co-twin of an affected twin (not recorded which). The sample consisted of blood. The chain's CDR3 is CASSHRYEQYF.